These T cell receptor beta chains were read from a single sample in a study of early T cells in non-severe SARS-CoV-2 infection. TCRdb analysed the 5' RACE reads with MiXCR anew, one entry per CDR3 protein. Among roughly 45,000 distinct CDR3 sequences listed, 6.2% were seen once. Sequenced here: whole blood, sampled at baseline. These receptors were collected from an adult who was a healthcare worker with PCR-confirmed SARS-CoV-2 infection or an uninfected control (not recorded which). Both conserved end residues are part of each CDR3. Each record gives: D gene, clone size, J gene, V gene, CDR3 protein, CDR3 DNA. D genes are given only for firm matches. Only part of the rows carry a size: once, few, many, or a class if the clone is expanded.

.	few	TRBJ2-5	TRBV5-1	CASSLMGQETQYF	TGCGCCAGCAGCTTGATGGGGCAAGAGACCCAGTACTTC
.	few	TRBJ1-1	TRBV30	CACPRGSEAFF	TGTGCCTGTCCCCGGGGCTCCGAAGCTTTCTTT
TRBD1	few	TRBJ2-7	TRBV11-2	CASSLDRDRTYEQYF	TGTGCCAGCAGCTTAGATCGGGACAGAACCTACGAGCAGTACTTC
.	.	TRBJ2-3	TRBV20-1	CSAPVGDGTDTQYF	TGCAGTGCGCCAGTGGGGGATGGCACAGATACGCAGTATTTT
.	many	TRBJ2-1	TRBV7-2	CASSLAWTEQFF	TGTGCCAGCAGCTTAGCCTGGACAGAGCAGTTCTTC
TRBD2	many	TRBJ2-5	TRBV7-8	CASSSRTSGSSETQYF	TGTGCCAGCAGCTCCCGGACTAGCGGGAGTAGCGAGACCCAGTACTTC
.	.	TRBJ1-2	TRBV7-2	CASSLAWQGRDGYTF	TGTGCCAGCAGCTTAGCGTGGCAGGGGCGCGATGGCTACACCTTC
TRBD1	.	TRBJ2-7	TRBV27	CASGRTGIYEQYF	TGTGCCAGCGGCAGGACAGGGATCTACGAGCAGTACTTC
TRBD1	.	TRBJ1-5	TRBV6-6	CASSYNLGQTNQPQHF	TGTGCCAGCAGTTATAACCTGGGACAGACCAATCAGCCCCAGCATTTT
.	many	TRBJ2-7	TRBV7-2	CASSSILRPSSYEQYF	TGTGCCAGCAGCTCAATCTTAAGGCCAAGCTCCTACGAGCAGTACTTC
TRBD2	many	TRBJ2-1	TRBV13	CASSPPLSSGSFYNEQFF	TGTGCCAGCAGCCCCCCCCTGAGTAGCGGGAGTTTCTACAATGAGCAGTTCTTC
TRBD1	.	TRBJ1-4	TRBV14	CASSLELGGLGEKLFF	TGTGCCAGCAGCCTCGAACTAGGGGGCTTGGGTGAAAAACTGTTTTTT
.	many	TRBJ2-1	TRBV7-9	CASSSDLPNEQFF	TGTGCCAGCAGTTCGGACTTGCCCAATGAGCAGTTCTTC
.	many	TRBJ2-7	TRBV11-2	CASSLGQGRQQYF	TGTGCCAGCAGCTTAGGGCAGGGCCGGCAGCAGTACTTC
.	.	TRBJ1-5	TRBV18	CASSPGGGSQPQHF	TGTGCCAGCTCCCCAGGAGGGGGGAGTCAGCCCCAGCATTTT
TRBD1	many	TRBJ2-3	TRBV18	CASSPRTGVSITDTQYF	TGTGCCAGCTCACCCCGGACAGGGGTTTCGATCACAGATACGCAGTATTTT
TRBD2	.	TRBJ2-1	TRBV15	CATSRDTSGVYNEQFF	TGTGCCACCAGCAGAGATACTAGCGGGGTCTACAATGAGCAGTTCTTC
TRBD1	many	TRBJ2-3	TRBV20-1	CSARVEGRGFGDTQYF	TGCAGTGCTAGAGTCGAGGGCAGGGGGTTCGGAGATACGCAGTATTTT
.	few	TRBJ2-5	TRBV11-2	CASSRERTGGGETQYF	TGTGCCAGCAGCCGCGAGCGGACCGGGGGTGGAGAGACCCAGTACTTC
.	few	TRBJ2-6	TRBV5-6	CASSLGRISGANVLTF	TGTGCCAGCAGCTTGGGACGGATCTCTGGGGCCAACGTCCTGACTTTC
TRBD2	.	TRBJ2-1	TRBV5-1	CASSTSGSPNEQFF	TGCGCCAGCAGTACCAGCGGGAGCCCCAATGAGCAGTTCTTC
TRBD1	few	TRBJ2-1	TRBV11-3	CASSLGVGGVENEQFF	TGTGCCAGCAGCTTAGGGGTAGGGGGCGTCGAAAATGAGCAGTTCTTC